The table lists the clone carrying this TCR beta chain with a few counts. The antigen remains unidentified. This record belongs to a study of T cell repertoires in cytomegalovirus infection. Study-wide background: Used in the study were CMV epitopes, some recently identified and HLA-C-restricted, others well-studied and HLA-B-restricted. It can be stated that public TCR beta signatures indicated CMV infection as well as a matching HLA type.

Via MiXCR, TCRdb re-called the reads, giving one row per CDR3 protein. The repertoire holds approximately 220,000 distinct CDR3 sequences, with 35% to 40% as singletons. This receptor was identified in a human donor in good health (CMV status not recorded). Some clones in this sample may be carry-over from other donors' samples. The sample in question was CD8+ T cells from cultured PBMCs, obtained from culture after CMV antigen stimulation.

DNA for the CDR3: TGTGCCATCAGGACCGGGACAGGGGTGGTGGGCGGCTACACCTTC. Its translation: CAIRTGTGVVGGYTF. The chain carries TRBV10-3 and TRBJ1-2; 10 bases fit TRBD1. Germline V gene data show CDR1 as ENHRY and CDR2 as SYGVKD. CDR3 size: 15 residues. J was trimmed by 8 bases and V by 6 bases; bases with no gene match: 12.